These T cell receptor beta chains were read from a single sample in a study of OX40 agonist ivuxolimab in advanced cancers. TCRdb's copy holds only in-frame clones and misses some; the assay was immunoSEQ multiplex PCR. The table lists tens of thousands of clones, 80% to 90% of them singletons, with approximately 0.35% in the top ten. This specimen was CD4+ or CD8+ T cells sorted from blood, taken in a trial of the OX40 agonist ivuxolimab. These receptors were obtained from an adult with an advanced solid tumor such as melanoma, head and neck, liver or kidney cancer. CDR3s include the opening cysteine and the closing phenylalanine or tryptophan. The order of the fields is D gene, clone size, V gene, J gene, CDR3 DNA, CDR3 protein. D genes are given only for firm matches. Clone size is shown for a subset of rows, as once, few, many or a class of expanded clone.

d_gene: -; abundance: -; v_gene: TRBV18; j_gene: TRBJ1-5; CDR3nt: TGTGCCAGCTCACCGACAAGCAATCAGCCCCAGCATTTT; CDR3aa: CASSPTSNQPQHF
d_gene: TRBD2; abundance: few; v_gene: TRBV28; j_gene: TRBJ2-7; CDR3nt: TGTGCCAGCACTCACTCGGGGGGGTTTGGAGCCTACGAGCAGTACTTC; CDR3aa: CASTHSGGFGAYEQYF
d_gene: -; abundance: -; v_gene: TRBV28; j_gene: TRBJ1-1; CDR3nt: TGTGCCAGCAGTTTGGGCAGGTGGGGGACTGAAGCTTTCTTT; CDR3aa: CASSLGRWGTEAFF
d_gene: TRBD1; abundance: -; v_gene: TRBV6-5; j_gene: TRBJ2-7; CDR3nt: TGTGCCAGCAGTACCCGGGACAGGGCTACCTACGAGCAGTACTTC; CDR3aa: CASSTRDRATYEQYF
d_gene: -; abundance: -; v_gene: TRBV29-1; j_gene: TRBJ1-1; CDR3nt: TGCAGCGTTGGCCGGGAGGGGGGCACTGAAGCTTTCTTT; CDR3aa: CSVGREGGTEAFF
d_gene: TRBD2; abundance: -; v_gene: TRBV27; j_gene: TRBJ2-1; CDR3nt: TGTGCCAGCAGTTTAGCGACTAGCGGGAGTGAGCAGTTCTTC; CDR3aa: CASSLATSGSEQFF
d_gene: -; abundance: -; v_gene: TRBV4-2; j_gene: TRBJ2-2; CDR3nt: TGTGCCAGCAGCCAAGATCATCAGATGAACACCGGGGAGCTGTTTTTT; CDR3aa: CASSQDHQMNTGELFF
d_gene: TRBD1; abundance: -; v_gene: TRBV7-2; j_gene: TRBJ2-2; CDR3nt: TGTGCCAGCAGCTTTGGAGGGGGGACAGGGGCCGGCGGGGAGCTGTTTTTT; CDR3aa: CASSFGGGTGAGGELFF
d_gene: TRBD1; abundance: -; v_gene: TRBV5-1; j_gene: TRBJ2-1; CDR3nt: TGCGCCAGCAGCTTGGATGGACAGGGCTTCGATGAGCAGTTCTTC; CDR3aa: CASSLDGQGFDEQFF
d_gene: TRBD1; abundance: -; v_gene: TRBV5-4; j_gene: TRBJ2-7; CDR3nt: TGTGCCACTTCCGCCCGGGACAGGTTATACGAGCAGTACTTC; CDR3aa: CATSARDRLYEQYF
d_gene: -; abundance: few; v_gene: TRBV5-8; j_gene: TRBJ1-5; CDR3nt: TGTGCCAGCAGCTTGTCGGGGGTACAGCCCCAGCATTTT; CDR3aa: CASSLSGVQPQHF
d_gene: -; abundance: few; v_gene: TRBV7-9; j_gene: TRBJ2-1; CDR3nt: TGTGCCAGCAGCGGGGTCGCGAGCTCCTACAATGAGCAGTTCTTC; CDR3aa: CASSGVASSYNEQFF
d_gene: -; abundance: -; v_gene: TRBV2; j_gene: TRBJ1-5; CDR3nt: TGTGCCAGCAGGGGGGACTCCCTCTATCAGCCCCAGCATTTT; CDR3aa: CASRGDSLYQPQHF
d_gene: -; abundance: -; v_gene: TRBV18; j_gene: TRBJ1-2; CDR3nt: TGTGCCAGCTCACCACAGGGTTCGGGCTACACCTTC; CDR3aa: CASSPQGSGYTF
d_gene: -; abundance: -; v_gene: TRBV10-3; j_gene: TRBJ2-7; CDR3nt: TGTGCCACCCAGACAGGAACTTCCTACGAGCAGTACTTC; CDR3aa: CATQTGTSYEQYF
d_gene: TRBD2; abundance: -; v_gene: TRBV7-2; j_gene: TRBJ2-2; CDR3nt: TGTGCCAGCAGCCCAAGGACTAGCGGGAACACCGGGGAGCTGTTTTTT; CDR3aa: CASSPRTSGNTGELFF
d_gene: -; abundance: -; v_gene: TRBV9; j_gene: TRBJ1-6; CDR3nt: TGTGCCAGCAGCGTAGCAGGGGTTGGATCACCCCTCCACTTT; CDR3aa: CASSVAGVGSPLHF
d_gene: -; abundance: -; v_gene: TRBV5-4; j_gene: TRBJ1-1; CDR3nt: TGTGCCAGCAGCTTGGGTGCTCTGAACACTGAAGCTTTCTTT; CDR3aa: CASSLGALNTEAFF
d_gene: TRBD1; abundance: once; v_gene: TRBV5-6; j_gene: TRBJ1-5; CDR3nt: TGTGCCAGCAGCTTGGCAGGGGGTGGCAGCAATCAGCCCCAGCATTTT; CDR3aa: CASSLAGGGSNQPQHF
d_gene: -; abundance: -; v_gene: TRBV10-3; j_gene: TRBJ2-7; CDR3nt: TGTGCCATCAGTCCTGACAGCTACGAGCAGTACTTC; CDR3aa: CAISPDSYEQYF
d_gene: -; abundance: -; v_gene: TRBV19; j_gene: TRBJ1-5; CDR3nt: TGTGCCAGTAGTAAGGGGGACGGGAGCAATCAGCCCCAGCATTTT; CDR3aa: CASSKGDGSNQPQHF
d_gene: TRBD1; abundance: once; v_gene: TRBV11-2; j_gene: TRBJ1-1; CDR3nt: TGTGCCAGCAGCTTAGGCGGGACAGTGTTTGAAGCTTTCTTT; CDR3aa: CASSLGGTVFEAFF
d_gene: -; abundance: -; v_gene: TRBV4-3; j_gene: TRBJ1-2; CDR3nt: TGCGCCAGCAGCCAAGAAGTAGGACATAGCTACACCTTC; CDR3aa: CASSQEVGHSYTF
d_gene: -; abundance: -; v_gene: TRBV11-2; j_gene: TRBJ2-7; CDR3nt: TGTGCCAGCAGCTTAGGACCTAAAGAGGTCGAGCAGTACTTC; CDR3aa: CASSLGPKEVEQYF
d_gene: TRBD1; abundance: -; v_gene: TRBV27; j_gene: TRBJ1-4; CDR3nt: TGTGCCAGCAGTCTCAACAGGGGACCGCTCACTAATGAAAAACTGTTTTTT; CDR3aa: CASSLNRGPLTNEKLFF
d_gene: -; abundance: -; v_gene: TRBV14; j_gene: TRBJ1-2; CDR3nt: TGTGCCAGCAGCCAAAGGCAACCCTATGGCTACACCTTC; CDR3aa: CASSQRQPYGYTF
d_gene: -; abundance: -; v_gene: TRBV15; j_gene: TRBJ1-5; CDR3nt: TGTGCCACCAGCAGGAAACGGGGGAACAATCAGCCCCAGCATTTT; CDR3aa: CATSRKRGNNQPQHF
d_gene: -; abundance: -; v_gene: TRBV4-3; j_gene: TRBJ1-4; CDR3nt: TGCGCCAGCAGCCAAGGTTTTTGGGGGGAAGGGGATGAAAAACTGTTTTTT; CDR3aa: CASSQGFWGEGDEKLFF
d_gene: TRBD1; abundance: -; v_gene: TRBV5-1; j_gene: TRBJ1-1; CDR3nt: TGCGCCAGCAGCTCCAGGACAGGGCTTGGAGCTTTCTTT; CDR3aa: CASSSRTGLGAFF
d_gene: -; abundance: -; v_gene: TRBV29-1; j_gene: TRBJ2-5; CDR3nt: TGCAGCGTTGTTCGGGGGATCAGACAAGAGACCCAGTACTTC; CDR3aa: CSVVRGIRQETQYF
d_gene: -; abundance: once; v_gene: TRBV30; j_gene: TRBJ1-3; CDR3nt: TGTGCCTGGAGTGTACTGATGGGAAACACCATATATTTT; CDR3aa: CAWSVLMGNTIYF
d_gene: TRBD1; abundance: -; v_gene: TRBV18; j_gene: TRBJ2-7; CDR3nt: TGTGCCAGCTCACTTCGGGACAGGGGGCATTCCTACGAGCAGTACTTC; CDR3aa: CASSLRDRGHSYEQYF